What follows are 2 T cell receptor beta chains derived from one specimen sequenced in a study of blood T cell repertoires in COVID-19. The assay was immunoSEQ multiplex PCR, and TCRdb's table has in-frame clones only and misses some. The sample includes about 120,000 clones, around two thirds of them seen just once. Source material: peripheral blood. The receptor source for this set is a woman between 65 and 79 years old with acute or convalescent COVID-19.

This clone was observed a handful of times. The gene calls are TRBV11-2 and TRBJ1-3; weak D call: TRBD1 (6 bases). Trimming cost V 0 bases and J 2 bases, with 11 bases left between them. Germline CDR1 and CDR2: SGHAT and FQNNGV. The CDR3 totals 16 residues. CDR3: CASSLDGAGAGNTIYF. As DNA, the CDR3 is TGTGCCAGCAGCTTAGATGGGGCAGGGGCTGGAAACACCATATATTTT.

The CDR3 spells CASSEETGYGYTF. The DNA of the CDR3 is TGCGCCAGCAGTGAGGAGACAGGCTATGGCTACACCTTC. The chain couples TRBV10-2 to TRBJ1-2, with D tentatively TRBD1 (6 bases). The V gene lost 2 bases and the J gene lost 4 bases, with 8 bases spanning the gap. Germline assignment: CDR1 WSHSY and CDR2 SAAADI. The CDR3 length is 13 residues.